These 12 T cell receptor beta chains share one sample of origin, sequenced in a study of blood T cells in healthy people across ages. Combining a sample-barcoded 5' primer with a J-beta primer mix, a second PCR ran for about 6 to 12 cycles. TCRdb called the 5' RACE reads again in MiXCR, with one record for every CDR3 protein. The sample contains roughly 1.6 million distinct CDR3 sequences, almost 35% of which appear only once. The sample consisted of blood. Source of these receptors: a woman aged 25 to 45 in good health.

This clonotype was counted a few times. This chain joins TRBV12-5 and TRBJ2-3; possibly TRBD1 or TRBD2 for D (5 bases each). Germline V gene sequence: CDR1 LGHNT, CDR2 FRNRAP. The V end was cut by 5 bases, the J end by 3 bases, with 21 bases between. There are 17 residues in the CDR3. The CDR3 loop reads CASGVSLRDGGTDTQYF. DNA for the CDR3: TGTGCTAGTGGTGTAAGTCTCCGGGACGGCGGGACAGATACGCAGTATTTT.

The V and J genes are TRBV27 and TRBJ2-3; D is perhaps TRBD2 (7 bases). The CDR3 contains 15 residues. The germline V gene has CDR1 MNHEY and CDR2 SMNVEV (reference sequence). V dropped 10 bases and J dropped 2 bases, with 19 bases sitting between them. The CDR3 sequence is CANEWGRGLTDTQYF. In DNA, the CDR3 is TGTGCCAACGAATGGGGGCGGGGGCTCACAGATACGCAGTATTTT.

The CDR3 coding sequence is TGTGCCAGCAGCCGAGGGGGACAGGGAGATGAAAAACTGTTTTTT. This sequence encodes CASSRGGQGDEKLFF. This chain links TRBV4-2 with TRBJ1-4; 9 positions match TRBD1. The J segment lost 6 bases and the V segment lost 4 bases, leaving 6 bases of the junction unmatched. The CDR3 is 15 residues long. Germline V lookup: CDR1 LGHNA, CDR2 YNFKEQ.

The chain employs TRBV6-5 and TRBJ1-2; D might be TRBD1 (5 bases). This CDR3 is built from 14 residues. Germline loops: CDR1 MNHEY, CDR2 SVGAGI. V was shortened by 2 bases and J by 8 bases, with 15 bases between the two germline ends. As DNA, the CDR3 is TGTGCCAGCAGTTACACGGGGACCTCTGGGGGCTACACCTTC. It encodes CASSYTGTSGGYTF.

Only a few counts were recorded for this clonotype. The chain uses TRBV9 and TRBJ1-5; possibly TRBD1 for D (6 bases). Trimming removed 2 bases at V and 1 base at J, with 10 bases between. Germline values: CDR1 SGDLS, CDR2 YYNGEE. The CDR3 runs to 15 residues. The CDR3 loop is CASSVAGESNQPQHF. The CDR3 DNA follows: TGTGCCAGCAGCGTCGCAGGGGAAAGCAATCAGCCCCAGCATTTT.

V usage is TRBV28 and J usage is TRBJ1-4; no definite D call. CDR3 size: 11 residues. V was clipped by 8 bases and J by 12 bases, with 13 bases between them. Germline V gene lookup returns CDR1 MDHEN and CDR2 SYDVKM. The CDR3 nucleotides read TGTGCCAGCCGATCTGTGGAACAACTGTTTTTT. Its protein product is CASRSVEQLFF.

The rearrangement joins TRBV7-9 to TRBJ2-7, with D unclear. Deletions cut 5 bases from V and 3 bases from J, with 17 bases between. Germline V gene sequence: CDR1 SEHNR, CDR2 FQNEAQ (reference sequence). The CDR3 covers 15 residues. The CDR3 is CASSLLAGLFYEQYF. As DNA, the CDR3 is TGTGCCAGCAGCCTCCTGGCAGGCCTCTTCTACGAGCAGTACTTC.

The CDR3 DNA reads as TGTGCCATCAGTGAGCTTCCGGACCAAGAGACCCAGTACTTC. Translating it yields CAISELPDQETQYF. The chain links TRBV10-3 to TRBJ2-5; D gene uncertain. The V gene lost 2 bases and the J gene lost 0 bases, with 7 bases spanning the gap. The germline V gene encodes CDR1 ENHRY and CDR2 SYGVKD. CDR3 length equals 14 residues.

V gene TRBV4-1 combines with J gene TRBJ2-7; TRBD2 matches 12 bases. The CDR3 covers 16 residues. Germline-derived CDR1 and CDR2 are MGHRA and YSYEKL. V gave up 2 bases and J gave up 1 base; unmatched junction bases: 3. The CDR3 region has the DNA TGCGCCAGCAGCCAACGGACTAGCGGGGCTTCCTACGAGCAGTACTTC. Translated, it gives CASSQRTSGASYEQYF.

The rearrangement joins TRBV3-1 to TRBJ2-1; 9 bases align to TRBD2. V lost 0 bases and J lost 4; bases outside the gene matches: 4. The CDR3 length is 16 residues. Germline-derived CDR1 and CDR2 are LGHDT and YNNKEL (reference sequence). Here the CDR3 reads CASSQEKTSGYNEQFF. The CDR3 coding sequence is TGTGCCAGCAGCCAAGAGAAGACTAGCGGTTACAATGAGCAGTTCTTC.

This sequence joins TRBV5-5 and TRBJ2-5; a weak D match, TRBD2 (5 bases). Between the trimmed V and J ends, which lost 5 bases and 1 base, there was a span of 15 bases. Germline lookup yields CDR1 SGHKS and CDR2 YYEKEE (reference sequence). CDR3 length: 15 residues. CDR3 DNA sequence: TGTGCCAGCAGTCCCAGAGTTGGAGGCCAAGAGACCCAGTACTTC. Its translation: CASSPRVGGQETQYF.

The chain has TRBV12-3 or TRBV12-4 and TRBJ2-1; D might be TRBD2 (6 bases). V lost 3 bases to trimming and J lost 5 bases, with 11 bases between them. The CDR3 covers 14 residues. This CDR3 is CASSFLGGDNEQFF. For the CDR3, the DNA is TGTGCCAGCAGTTTCTTGGGAGGTGACAATGAGCAGTTCTTC.